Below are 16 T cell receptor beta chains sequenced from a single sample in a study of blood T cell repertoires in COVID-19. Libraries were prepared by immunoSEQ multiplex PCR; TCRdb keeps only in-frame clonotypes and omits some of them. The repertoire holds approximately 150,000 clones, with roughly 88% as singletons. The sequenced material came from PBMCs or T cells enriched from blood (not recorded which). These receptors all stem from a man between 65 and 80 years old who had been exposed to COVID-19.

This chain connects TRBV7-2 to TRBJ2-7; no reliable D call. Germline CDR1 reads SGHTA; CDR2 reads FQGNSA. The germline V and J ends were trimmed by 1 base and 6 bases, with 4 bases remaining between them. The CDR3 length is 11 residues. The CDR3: CASSLGAEQYF. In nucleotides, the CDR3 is TGTGCCAGCAGCTTAGGGGCCGAGCAGTACTTC.

In DNA form, the CDR3 reads TGTGCCAGCAGCTTAGCGTGGTTGGACAGGGCGGGAAACACCATATATTTT. It specifies CASSLAWLDRAGNTIYF. V is TRBV7-2 and J is TRBJ1-3, with 8 bases that match TRBD1. The CDR3 runs to 17 residues. The germline gives CDR1 SGHTA, CDR2 FQGNSA. Unmatched junction bases numbered 8, after V lost 0 bases and J lost 4 bases. The variable domain in full, completed from reference TRBV7-2 and TRBJ1-3, reads GAGVSQSPSNKVTEKGKDVELRCDPISGHTALYWYRQSLGQGLEFLIYFQGNSAPDKSGLPSDRFSAERTGGSVSTLTIQRTQQEDSAVYLCASSLAWLDRAGNTIYFGEGSWLTVV.

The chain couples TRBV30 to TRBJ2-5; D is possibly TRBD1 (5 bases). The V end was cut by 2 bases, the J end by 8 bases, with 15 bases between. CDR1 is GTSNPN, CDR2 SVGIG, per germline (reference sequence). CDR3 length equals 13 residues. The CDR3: CAWSKGPPGTQYF. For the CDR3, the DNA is TGTGCCTGGAGTAAGGGGCCCCCAGGTACCCAGTACTTC.

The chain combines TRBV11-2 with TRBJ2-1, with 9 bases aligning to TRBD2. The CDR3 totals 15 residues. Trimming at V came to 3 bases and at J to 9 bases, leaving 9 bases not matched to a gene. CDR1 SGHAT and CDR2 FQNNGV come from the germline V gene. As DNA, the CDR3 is TGTGCCAGCAGCTTTTGGCGGGGGGGCATCGGTGAGCAGTTCTTC. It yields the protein CASSFWRGGIGEQFF.

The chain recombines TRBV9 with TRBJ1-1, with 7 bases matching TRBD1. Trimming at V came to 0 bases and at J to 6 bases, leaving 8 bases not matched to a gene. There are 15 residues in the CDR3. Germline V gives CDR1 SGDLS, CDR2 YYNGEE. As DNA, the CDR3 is TGTGCCAGCAGCGTAGACACAGGGGCCTTCGCTGAAGCTTTCTTT. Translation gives CASSVDTGAFAEAFF.

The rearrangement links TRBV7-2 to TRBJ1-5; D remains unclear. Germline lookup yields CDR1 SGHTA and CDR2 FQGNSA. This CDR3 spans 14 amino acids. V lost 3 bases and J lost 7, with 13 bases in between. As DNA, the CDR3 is TGTGCCAGCAGCTTTTTCGGGGTTCGCCAGCCCCAGCATTTT. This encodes CASSFFGVRQPQHF.

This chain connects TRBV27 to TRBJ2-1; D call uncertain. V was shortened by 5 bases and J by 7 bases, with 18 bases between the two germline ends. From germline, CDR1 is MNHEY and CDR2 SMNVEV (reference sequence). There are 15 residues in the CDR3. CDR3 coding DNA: TGTGCCAGCAGTCTTGCGCCCTCCTCTGAGAATGAGCAGTTCTTC. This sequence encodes CASSLAPSSENEQFF.

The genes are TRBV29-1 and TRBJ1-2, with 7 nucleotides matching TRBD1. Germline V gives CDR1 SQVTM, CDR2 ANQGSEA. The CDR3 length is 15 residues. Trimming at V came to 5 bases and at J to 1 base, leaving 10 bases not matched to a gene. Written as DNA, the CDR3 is TGCAGCGTTAAAAAGCCGGGACAGCTTAACTATGGCTACACCTTC. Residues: CSVKKPGQLNYGYTF. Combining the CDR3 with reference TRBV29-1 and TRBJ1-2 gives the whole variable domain SAVISQKPSRDICQRGTSLTIQCQVDSQVTMMFWYRQQPGQSLTLIATANQGSEATYESGFVIDKFPISRPNLTFSTLTVSNMSPEDSSIYLCSVKKPGQLNYGYTFGSGTRLTVV.

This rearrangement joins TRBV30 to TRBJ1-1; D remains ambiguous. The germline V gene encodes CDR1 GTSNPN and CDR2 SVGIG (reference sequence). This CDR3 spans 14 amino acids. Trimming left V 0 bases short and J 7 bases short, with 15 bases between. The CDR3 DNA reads TGTGCCTGGAGTGTAGAGGTCCCGATGGGTGAAGCTTTCTTT. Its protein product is CAWSVEVPMGEAFF. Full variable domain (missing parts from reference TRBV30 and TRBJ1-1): SQTIHQWPATLVQPVGSPLSLECTVEGTSNPNLYWYRQAAGRGLQLLFYSVGIGQISSEVPQNLSASRPQDRQFILSSKKLLLSDSGFYLCAWSVEVPMGEAFFGQGTRLTVV.

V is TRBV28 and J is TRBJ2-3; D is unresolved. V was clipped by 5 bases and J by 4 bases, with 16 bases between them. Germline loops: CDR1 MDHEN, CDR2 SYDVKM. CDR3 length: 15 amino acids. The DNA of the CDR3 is TGTGCCAGCAGTCCCCGAGGCAGTTACGCAGATACGCAGTATTTT. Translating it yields CASSPRGSYADTQYF.

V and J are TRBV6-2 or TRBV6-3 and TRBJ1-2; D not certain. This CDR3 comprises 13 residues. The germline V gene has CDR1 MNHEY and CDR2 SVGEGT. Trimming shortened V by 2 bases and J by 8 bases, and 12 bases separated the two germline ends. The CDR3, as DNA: TGTGCCAGCAGTTACCAGTGGAGGAGCGGCTACACCTTC. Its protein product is CASSYQWRSGYTF.

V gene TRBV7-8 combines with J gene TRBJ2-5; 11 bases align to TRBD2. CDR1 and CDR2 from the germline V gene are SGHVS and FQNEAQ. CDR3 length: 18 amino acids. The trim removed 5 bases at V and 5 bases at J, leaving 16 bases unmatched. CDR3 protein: CASSIGSHTSGSSETQYF. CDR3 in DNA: TGTGCCAGCAGCATAGGTAGCCACACTAGCGGGAGTTCGGAGACCCAGTACTTC. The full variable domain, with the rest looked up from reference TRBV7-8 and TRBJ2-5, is GAGVSQSPRYKVAKRGQDVALRCDPISGHVSLFWYQQALGQGPEFLTYFQNEAQLDKSGLPSDRFFAERPEGSVSTLKIQRTQQEDSAVYLCASSIGSHTSGSSETQYFGPGTRLLVL.

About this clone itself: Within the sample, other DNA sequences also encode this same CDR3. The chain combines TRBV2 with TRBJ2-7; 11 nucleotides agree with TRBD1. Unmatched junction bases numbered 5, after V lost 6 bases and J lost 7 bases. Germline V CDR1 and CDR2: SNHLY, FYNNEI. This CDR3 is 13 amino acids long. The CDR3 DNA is TGTGCCAGCAGCGGACAGGGGGCGAGGGAGCAGTACTTC. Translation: CASSGQGAREQYF.

CDR3 sequence (DNA): TGTGCCAGCAGTCGGGGGTCGGGGTATGGCTACACCTTC. Translated: CASSRGSGYGYTF. The rearrangement joins TRBV27 to TRBJ1-2; D is perhaps TRBD1 (5 bases). The germline V and J ends were trimmed by 5 bases and 5 bases, with 12 bases remaining between them. Per germline, CDR1 MNHEY and CDR2 SMNVEV (reference sequence). The CDR3 consists of 13 residues.

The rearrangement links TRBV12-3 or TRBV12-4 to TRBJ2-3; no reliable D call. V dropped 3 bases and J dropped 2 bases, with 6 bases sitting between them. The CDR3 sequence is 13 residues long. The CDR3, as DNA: TGTGCCAGCAGTTTGAGCAACACAGATACGCAGTATTTT. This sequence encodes CASSLSNTDTQYF.

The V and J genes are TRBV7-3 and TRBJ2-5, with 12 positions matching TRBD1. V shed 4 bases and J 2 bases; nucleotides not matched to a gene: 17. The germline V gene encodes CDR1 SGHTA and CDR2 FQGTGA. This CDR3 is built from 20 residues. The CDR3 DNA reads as TGTGCCAGCAGCTCCGCCGCTCCGGGACAGGGGGCGAAGGATCAAGAGACCCAGTACTTC. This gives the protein CASSSAAPGQGAKDQETQYF.